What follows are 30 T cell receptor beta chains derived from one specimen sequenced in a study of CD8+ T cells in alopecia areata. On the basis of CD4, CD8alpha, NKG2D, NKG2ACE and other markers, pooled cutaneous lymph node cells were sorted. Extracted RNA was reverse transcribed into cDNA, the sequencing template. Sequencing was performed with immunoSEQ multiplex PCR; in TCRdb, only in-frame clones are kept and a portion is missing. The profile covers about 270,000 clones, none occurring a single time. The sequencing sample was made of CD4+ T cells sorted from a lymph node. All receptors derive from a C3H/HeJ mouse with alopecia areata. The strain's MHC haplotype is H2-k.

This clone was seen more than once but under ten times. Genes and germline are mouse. The DNA read from the CDR3 is TGTGCCAGCAGTGATGCCCAGGGAAGGAGTAGTGCAGAA. Its translation: CASSDAQGRSSAE. The complete CDR3 sequence is CASSDAQGRSSAETLYF. The V call is TRBV13-1, the J call TRBJ2-3, with D possibly matching TRBD1 (5 bases). The read is 4 residues too short to cover the CDR3 end, so that end is filled in from the germline J gene. Trimming pared 0 bases from V and 0 bases from J, leaving 14 bases between. The CDR3 has 17 amino acids. CDR1 and CDR2 from the germline V gene are NSHNY and SYGAGN.

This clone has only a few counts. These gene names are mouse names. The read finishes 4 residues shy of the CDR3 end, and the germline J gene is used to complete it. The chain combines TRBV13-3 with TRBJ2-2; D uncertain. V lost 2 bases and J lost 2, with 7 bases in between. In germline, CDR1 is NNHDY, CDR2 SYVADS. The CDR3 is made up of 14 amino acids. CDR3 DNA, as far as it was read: TGTGCCAGCAGTGAATTAGGGAACACCGGG. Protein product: CASSELGNTG. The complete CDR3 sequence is CASSELGNTGQLYF.

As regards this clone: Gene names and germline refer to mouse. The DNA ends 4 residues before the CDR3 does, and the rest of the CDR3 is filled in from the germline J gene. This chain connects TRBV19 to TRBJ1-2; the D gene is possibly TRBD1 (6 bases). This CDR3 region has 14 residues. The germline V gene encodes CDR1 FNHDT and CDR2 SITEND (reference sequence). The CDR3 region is CASSISLGGRDYTF. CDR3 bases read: TGTGCCAGCAGTATATCACTGGGGGGGCGC.

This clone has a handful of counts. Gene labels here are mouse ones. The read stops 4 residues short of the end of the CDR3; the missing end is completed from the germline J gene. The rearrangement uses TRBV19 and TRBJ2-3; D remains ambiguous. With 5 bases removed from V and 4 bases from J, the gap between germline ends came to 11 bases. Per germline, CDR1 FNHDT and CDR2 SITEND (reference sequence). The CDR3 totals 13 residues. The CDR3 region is CASRTPGPETLYF. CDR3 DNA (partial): TGTGCCAGCAGGACTCCGGGTCCAGAA.

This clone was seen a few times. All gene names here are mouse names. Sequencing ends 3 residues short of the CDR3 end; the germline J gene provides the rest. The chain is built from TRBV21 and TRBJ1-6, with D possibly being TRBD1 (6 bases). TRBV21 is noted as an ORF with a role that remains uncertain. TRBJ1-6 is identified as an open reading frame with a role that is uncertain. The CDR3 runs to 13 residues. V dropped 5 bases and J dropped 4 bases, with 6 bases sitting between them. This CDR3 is CASSTGYNSPLYF. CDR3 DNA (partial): TGTGCTAGCAGTACAGGGTATAATTCGCCC.

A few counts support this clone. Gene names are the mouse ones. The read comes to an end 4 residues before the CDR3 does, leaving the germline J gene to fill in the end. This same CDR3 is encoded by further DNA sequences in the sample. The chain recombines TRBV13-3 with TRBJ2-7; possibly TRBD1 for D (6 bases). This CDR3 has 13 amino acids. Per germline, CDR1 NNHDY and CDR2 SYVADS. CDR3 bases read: TGTGCCAGCAGTCCGGACAGAAAATAT. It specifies CASSPDRKY. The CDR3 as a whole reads CASSPDRKYEQYF.

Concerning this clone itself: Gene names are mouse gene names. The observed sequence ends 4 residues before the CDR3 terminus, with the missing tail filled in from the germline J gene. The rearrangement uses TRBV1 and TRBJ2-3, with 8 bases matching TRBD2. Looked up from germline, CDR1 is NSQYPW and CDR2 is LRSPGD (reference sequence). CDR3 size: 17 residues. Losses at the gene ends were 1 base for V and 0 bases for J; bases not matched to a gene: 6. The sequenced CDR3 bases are TGCACCTGCAGTGCAGGTGGGGGGGGGATTAGTGCAGAA. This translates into CTCSAGGGGISAE. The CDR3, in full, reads CTCSAGGGGISAETLYF.

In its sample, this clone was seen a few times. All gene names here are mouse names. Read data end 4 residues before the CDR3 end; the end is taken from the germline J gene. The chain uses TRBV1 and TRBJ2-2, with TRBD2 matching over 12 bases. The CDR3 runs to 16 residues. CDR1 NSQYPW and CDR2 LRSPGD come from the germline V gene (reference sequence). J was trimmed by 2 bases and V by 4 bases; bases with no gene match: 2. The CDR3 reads CTCSVGTGGNTGQLYF. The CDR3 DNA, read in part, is TGCACCTGCAGTGTAGGGACTGGGGGGAACACCGGG.

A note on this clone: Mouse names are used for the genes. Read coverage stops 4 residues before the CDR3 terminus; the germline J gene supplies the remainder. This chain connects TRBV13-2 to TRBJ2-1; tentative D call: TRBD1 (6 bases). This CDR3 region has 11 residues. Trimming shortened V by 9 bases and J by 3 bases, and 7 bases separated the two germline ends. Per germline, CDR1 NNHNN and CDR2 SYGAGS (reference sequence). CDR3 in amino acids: CAIQGYAEQFF. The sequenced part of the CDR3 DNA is TGTGCCATACAGGGCTATGCT.

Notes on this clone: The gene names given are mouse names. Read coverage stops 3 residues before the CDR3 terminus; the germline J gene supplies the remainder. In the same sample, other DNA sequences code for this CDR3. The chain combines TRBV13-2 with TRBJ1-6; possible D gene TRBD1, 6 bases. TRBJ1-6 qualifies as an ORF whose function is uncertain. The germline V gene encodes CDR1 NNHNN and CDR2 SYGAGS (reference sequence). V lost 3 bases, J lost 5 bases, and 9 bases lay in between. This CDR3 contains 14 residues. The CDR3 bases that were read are TGTGCCAGCGGTGGGGGACAAAATAATTCGCCC. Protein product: CASGGGQNNSP. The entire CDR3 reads CASGGGQNNSPLYF.

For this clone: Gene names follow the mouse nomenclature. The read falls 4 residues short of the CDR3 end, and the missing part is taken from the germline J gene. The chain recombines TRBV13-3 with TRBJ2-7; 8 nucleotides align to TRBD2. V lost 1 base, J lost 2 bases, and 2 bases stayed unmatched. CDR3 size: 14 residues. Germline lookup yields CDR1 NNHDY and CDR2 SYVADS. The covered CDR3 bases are TGTGCCAGCAGTGATCTGGGGGGAGCCTAT. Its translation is CASSDLGGAY. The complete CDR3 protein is CASSDLGGAYEQYF.

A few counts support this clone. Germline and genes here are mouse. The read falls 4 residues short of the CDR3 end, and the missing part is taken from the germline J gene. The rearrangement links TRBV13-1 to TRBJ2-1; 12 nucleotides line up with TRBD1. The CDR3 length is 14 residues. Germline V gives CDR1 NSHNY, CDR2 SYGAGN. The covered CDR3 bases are TGTGCCAGCACAGGGACAGGGGGCGGCGCT. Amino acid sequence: CASTGTGGGA. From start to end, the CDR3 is CASTGTGGGAEQFF.

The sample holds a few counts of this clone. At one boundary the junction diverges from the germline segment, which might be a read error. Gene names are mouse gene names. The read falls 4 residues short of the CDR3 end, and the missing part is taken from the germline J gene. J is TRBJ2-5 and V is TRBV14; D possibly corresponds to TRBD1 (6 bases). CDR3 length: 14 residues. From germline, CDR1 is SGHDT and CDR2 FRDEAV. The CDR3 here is CASSFGTHHDTQYF. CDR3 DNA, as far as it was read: TGTGCCAGCAGTTTTGGGACACACCACGAC. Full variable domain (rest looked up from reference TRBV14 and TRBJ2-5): EAGVTQSPRYAVLQEGQAVSFWCDPISGHDTLYWYQQPRDQGPQLLVYFRDEAVIDNSQLPSDRFSAVRPKGTNSTLKIQSAKQGDTATYLCASSFGTHHDTQYFGPGTRLLVL.

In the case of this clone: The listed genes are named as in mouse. The sequenced CDR3 bases are TGTGCCAGCAGTGGTACCTCCGGGACTGGGTTCTAT. Translated: CASSGTSGTGFY. The entire CDR3 protein reads CASSGTSGTGFYEQYF. V usage is TRBV13-1 and J usage is TRBJ2-7; 9 bases fit TRBD2. The read falls 4 residues short of the CDR3 end, and the missing part is taken from the germline J gene. V was pared by 3 bases and J by 3 bases, with 10 bases of the junction left unmatched. CDR1 NSHNY and CDR2 SYGAGN come from the germline V gene. CDR3 size: 16 residues.

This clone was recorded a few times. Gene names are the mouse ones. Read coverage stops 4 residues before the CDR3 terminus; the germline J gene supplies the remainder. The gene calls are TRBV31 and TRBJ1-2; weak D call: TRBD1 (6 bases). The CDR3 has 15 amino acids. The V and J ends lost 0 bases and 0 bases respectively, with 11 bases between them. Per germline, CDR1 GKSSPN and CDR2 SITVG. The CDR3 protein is CAWSLGTPANSDYTF. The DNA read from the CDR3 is TGTGCCTGGAGTCTCGGGACACCTGCAAACTCC.

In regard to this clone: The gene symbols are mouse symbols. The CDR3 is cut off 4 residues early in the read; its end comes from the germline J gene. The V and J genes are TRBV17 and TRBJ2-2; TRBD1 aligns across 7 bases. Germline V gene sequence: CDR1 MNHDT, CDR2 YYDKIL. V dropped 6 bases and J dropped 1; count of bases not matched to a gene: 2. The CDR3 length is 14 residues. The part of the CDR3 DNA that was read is TGTGCTAGCAGAAGGGACAGAAACACCGGG. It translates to CASRRDRNTG. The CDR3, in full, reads CASRRDRNTGQLYF.

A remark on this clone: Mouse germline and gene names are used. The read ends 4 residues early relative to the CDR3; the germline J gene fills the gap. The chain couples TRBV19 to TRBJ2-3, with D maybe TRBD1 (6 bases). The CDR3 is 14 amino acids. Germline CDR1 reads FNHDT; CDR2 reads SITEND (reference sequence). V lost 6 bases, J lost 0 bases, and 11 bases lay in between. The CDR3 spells CASTGDKSAETLYF. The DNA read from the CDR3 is TGTGCCAGCACCGGGGACAAAAGTGCAGAA. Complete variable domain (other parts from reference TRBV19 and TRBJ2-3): GGIITQTPKFLIGQEGQKLTLKCQQNFNHDTMYWYRQDSGKGLRLIYYSITENDLQKGDLSEGYDASREKKSSFSLTVTSAQKNEMAVFLCASTGDKSAETLYFGSGTRLTVL.

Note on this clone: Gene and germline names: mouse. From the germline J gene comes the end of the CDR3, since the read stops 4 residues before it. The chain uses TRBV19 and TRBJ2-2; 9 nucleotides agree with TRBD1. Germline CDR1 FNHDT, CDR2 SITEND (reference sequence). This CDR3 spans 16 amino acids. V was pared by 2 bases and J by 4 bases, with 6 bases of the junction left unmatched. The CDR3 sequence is CASSIRDRAGTGQLYF. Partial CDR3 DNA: TGTGCCAGCAGTATCCGGGACAGGGCGGGCACCGGG.

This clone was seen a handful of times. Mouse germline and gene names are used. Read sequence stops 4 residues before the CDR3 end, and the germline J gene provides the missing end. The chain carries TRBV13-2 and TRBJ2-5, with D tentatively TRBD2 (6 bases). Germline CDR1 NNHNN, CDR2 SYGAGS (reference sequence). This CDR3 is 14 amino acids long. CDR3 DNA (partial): TGTGCCAGCGGTGATGGGCTGGGGCGGGAC. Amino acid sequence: CASGDGLGRD. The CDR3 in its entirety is CASGDGLGRDTQYF.

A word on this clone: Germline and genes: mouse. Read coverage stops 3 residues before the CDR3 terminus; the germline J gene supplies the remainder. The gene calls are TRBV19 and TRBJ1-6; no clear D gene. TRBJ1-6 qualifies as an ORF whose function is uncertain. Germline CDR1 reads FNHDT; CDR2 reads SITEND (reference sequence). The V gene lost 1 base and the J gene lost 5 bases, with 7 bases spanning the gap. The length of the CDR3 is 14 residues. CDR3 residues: CASSIHKNNSPLYF. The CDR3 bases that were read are TGTGCCAGCAGTATACACAAAAATAATTCGCCC.

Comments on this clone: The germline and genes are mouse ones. CDR3 residues: CASSDPDRDEQYF. The sequenced part of the CDR3 DNA is TGTGCCAGCAGTGATCCGGACAGGGAT. J is TRBJ2-7 and V is TRBV13-1; TRBD1 aligns across 8 bases. The DNA ends 4 residues before the CDR3 does, and the rest of the CDR3 is filled in from the germline J gene. The CDR3 has 13 residues. Germline assignment: CDR1 NSHNY and CDR2 SYGAGN.

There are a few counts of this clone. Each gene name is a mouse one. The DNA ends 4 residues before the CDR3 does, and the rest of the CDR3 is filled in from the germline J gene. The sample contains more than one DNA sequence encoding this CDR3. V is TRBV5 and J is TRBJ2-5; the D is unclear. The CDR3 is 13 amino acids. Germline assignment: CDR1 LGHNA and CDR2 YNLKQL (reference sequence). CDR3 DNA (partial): TGTGCCAGCAGCCAAGTTCCAGAAGAC. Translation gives CASSQVPED. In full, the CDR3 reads CASSQVPEDTQYF.

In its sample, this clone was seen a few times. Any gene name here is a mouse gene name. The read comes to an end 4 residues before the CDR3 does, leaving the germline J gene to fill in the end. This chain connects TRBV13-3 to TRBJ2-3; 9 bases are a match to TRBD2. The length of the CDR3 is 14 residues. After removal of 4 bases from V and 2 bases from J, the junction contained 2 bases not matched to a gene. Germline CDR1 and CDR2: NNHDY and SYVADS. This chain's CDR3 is CASSLGGVAETLYF. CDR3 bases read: TGTGCCAGCAGTCTGGGGGGGGTTGCAGAA.

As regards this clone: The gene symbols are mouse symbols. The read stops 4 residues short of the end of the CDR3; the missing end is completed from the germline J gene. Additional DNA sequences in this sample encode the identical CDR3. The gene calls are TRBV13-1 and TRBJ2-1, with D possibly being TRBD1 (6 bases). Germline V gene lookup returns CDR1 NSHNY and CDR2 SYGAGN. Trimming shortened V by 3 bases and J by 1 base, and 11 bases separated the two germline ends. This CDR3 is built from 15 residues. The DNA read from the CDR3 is TGTGCCAGCAGTGGGACGGGACAAAACTATGCT. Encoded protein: CASSGTGQNYA. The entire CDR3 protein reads CASSGTGQNYAEQFF.

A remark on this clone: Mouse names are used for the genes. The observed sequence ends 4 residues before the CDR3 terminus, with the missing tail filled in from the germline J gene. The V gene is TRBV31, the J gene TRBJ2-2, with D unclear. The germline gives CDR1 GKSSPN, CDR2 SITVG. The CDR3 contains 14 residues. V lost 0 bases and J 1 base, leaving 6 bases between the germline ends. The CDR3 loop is CAWSLHKNTGQLYF. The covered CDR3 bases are TGTGCCTGGAGTCTACACAAAAACACCGGG.

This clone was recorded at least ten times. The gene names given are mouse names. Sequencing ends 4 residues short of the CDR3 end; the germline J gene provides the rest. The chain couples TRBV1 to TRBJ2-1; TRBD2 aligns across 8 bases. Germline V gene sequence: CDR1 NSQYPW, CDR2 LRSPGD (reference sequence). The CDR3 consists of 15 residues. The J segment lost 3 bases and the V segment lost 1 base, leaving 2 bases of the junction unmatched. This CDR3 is CTCSAVGGVYAEQFF. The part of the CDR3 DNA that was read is TGCACCTGCAGTGCAGTGGGGGGGGTCTATGCT.

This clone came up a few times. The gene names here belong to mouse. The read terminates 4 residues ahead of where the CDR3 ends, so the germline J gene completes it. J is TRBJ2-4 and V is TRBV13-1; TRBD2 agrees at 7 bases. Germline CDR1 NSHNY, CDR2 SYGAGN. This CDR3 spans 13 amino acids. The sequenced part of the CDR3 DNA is TGTGCCAGCAGTGTGTTGGGGGGAAAC. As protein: CASSVLGGN. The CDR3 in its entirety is CASSVLGGNTLYF.

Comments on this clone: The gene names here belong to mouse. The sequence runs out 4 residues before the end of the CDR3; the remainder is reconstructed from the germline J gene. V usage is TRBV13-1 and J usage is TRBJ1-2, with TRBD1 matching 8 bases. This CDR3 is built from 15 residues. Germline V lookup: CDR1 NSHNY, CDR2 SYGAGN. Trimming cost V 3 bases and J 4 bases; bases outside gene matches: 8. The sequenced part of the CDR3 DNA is TGTGCCAGCAGTGTCCAGGGGGCGAAGACCTCC. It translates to CASSVQGAKTS. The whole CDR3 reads CASSVQGAKTSDYTF.

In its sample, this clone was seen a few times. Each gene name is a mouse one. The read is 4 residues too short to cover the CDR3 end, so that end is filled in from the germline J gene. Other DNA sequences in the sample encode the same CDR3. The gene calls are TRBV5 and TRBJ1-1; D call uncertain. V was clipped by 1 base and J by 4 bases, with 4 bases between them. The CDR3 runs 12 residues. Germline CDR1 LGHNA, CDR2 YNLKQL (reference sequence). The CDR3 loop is CASSQVGTEVFF. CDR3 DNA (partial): TGTGCCAGCAGCCAAGTGGGCACA.

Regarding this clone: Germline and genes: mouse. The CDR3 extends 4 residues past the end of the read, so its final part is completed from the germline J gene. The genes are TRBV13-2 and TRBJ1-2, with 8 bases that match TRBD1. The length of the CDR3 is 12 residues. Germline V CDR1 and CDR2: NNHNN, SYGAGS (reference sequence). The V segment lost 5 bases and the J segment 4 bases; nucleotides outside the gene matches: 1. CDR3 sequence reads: CASGTGGSDYTF. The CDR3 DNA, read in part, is TGTGCCAGCGGCACAGGGGGCTCC.